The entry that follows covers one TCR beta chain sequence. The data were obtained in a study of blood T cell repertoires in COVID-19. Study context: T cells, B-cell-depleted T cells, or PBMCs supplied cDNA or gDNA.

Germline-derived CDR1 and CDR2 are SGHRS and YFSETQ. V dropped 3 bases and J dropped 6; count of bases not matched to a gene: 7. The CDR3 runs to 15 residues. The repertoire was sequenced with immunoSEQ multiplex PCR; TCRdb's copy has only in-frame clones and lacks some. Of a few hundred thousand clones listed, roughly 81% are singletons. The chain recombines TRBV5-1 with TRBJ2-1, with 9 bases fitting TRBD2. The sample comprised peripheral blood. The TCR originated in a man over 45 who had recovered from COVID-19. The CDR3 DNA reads TGCGCCAGCAGCTCCCCGGGACTAGCCCTCAATGAGCAGTTCTTC. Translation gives CASSSPGLALNEQFF. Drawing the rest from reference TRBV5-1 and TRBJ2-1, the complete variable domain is KAGVTQTPRYLIKTRGQQVTLSCSPISGHRSVSWYQQTPGQGLQFLFEYFSETQRNKGNFPGRFSGRQFSNSRSEMNVSTLELGDSALYLCASSSPGLALNEQFFGPGTRLTVL.